This T cell receptor beta chain was documented in a study of blood T cell repertoires in COVID-19. On the study more broadly: The United States, Italy and Spain provided the acute and convalescent COVID-19 samples. The analysed material was cDNA or gDNA that came from T cells, B-cell-depleted T cells, or PBMCs.

The CDR3 has 14 residues. Trimming pared 0 bases from V and 7 bases from J, leaving 8 bases between. CDR1 and CDR2 from the germline V gene are SGDLS and YYNGEE. Original methodology: Amplifying reference gene primers gave estimates of nucleated cell counts. Assay: immunoSEQ multiplex PCR; the TCRdb copy retains only in-frame clones and omits some. Clonal size and the V and J genes are those of that table, whereas D and trimming came from the DNA. This table holds roughly 150,000 clones, approximately 84% found once. The sequencing sample was made of peripheral blood. The sequence was collected from a woman of 80 years or more with acute or convalescent COVID-19. V usage is TRBV9 and J usage is TRBJ1-6; no clear D gene. Here the CDR3 DNA reads TGTGCCAGCAGCGTAGGCAGGTGGAATTCACCCCTCCACTTT. Encoded protein: CASSVGRWNSPLHF.